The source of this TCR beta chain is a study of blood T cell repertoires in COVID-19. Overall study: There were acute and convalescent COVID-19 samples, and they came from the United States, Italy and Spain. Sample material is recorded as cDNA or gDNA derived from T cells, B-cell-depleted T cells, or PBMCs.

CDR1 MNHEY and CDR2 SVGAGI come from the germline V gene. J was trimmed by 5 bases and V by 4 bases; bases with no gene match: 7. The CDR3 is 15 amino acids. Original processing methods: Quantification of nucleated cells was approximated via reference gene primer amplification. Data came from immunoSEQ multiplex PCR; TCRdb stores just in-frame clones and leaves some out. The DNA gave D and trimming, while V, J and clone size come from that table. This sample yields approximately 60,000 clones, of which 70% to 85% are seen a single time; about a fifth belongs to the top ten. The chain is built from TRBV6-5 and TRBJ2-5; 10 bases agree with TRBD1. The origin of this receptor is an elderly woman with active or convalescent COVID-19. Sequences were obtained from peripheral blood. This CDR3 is CASSSDRGFWETQYF. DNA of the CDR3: TGTGCCAGCAGTTCGGACAGGGGGTTTTGGGAGACCCAGTACTTC.